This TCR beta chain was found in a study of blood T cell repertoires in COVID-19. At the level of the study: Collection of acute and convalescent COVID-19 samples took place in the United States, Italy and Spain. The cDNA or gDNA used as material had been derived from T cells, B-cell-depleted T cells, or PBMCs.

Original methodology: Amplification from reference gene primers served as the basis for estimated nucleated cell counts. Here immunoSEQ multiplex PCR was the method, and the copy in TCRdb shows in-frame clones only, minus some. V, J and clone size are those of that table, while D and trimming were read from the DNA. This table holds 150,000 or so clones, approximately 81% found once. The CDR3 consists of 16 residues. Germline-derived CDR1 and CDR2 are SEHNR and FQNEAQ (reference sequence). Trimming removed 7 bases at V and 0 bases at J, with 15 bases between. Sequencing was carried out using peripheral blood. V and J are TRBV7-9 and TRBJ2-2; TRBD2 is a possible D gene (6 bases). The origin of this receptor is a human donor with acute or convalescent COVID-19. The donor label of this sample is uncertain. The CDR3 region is CASTLPGTPNTGELFF. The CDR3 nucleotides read TGTGCCAGCACCCTGCCCGGGACTCCGAACACCGGGGAGCTGTTTTTT.